This T cell receptor (beta chain) was sequenced during a study of T cell responses to AZD1222 COVID-19 vaccine. Study results and caveats: Clonal diversity may have been underestimated in mostly white British donors. Targeting of unmutated variant regions was reportedly seen in nearly half of spike-specific TCRs. The study identified only six AZD1222 recipients as seropositive at baseline.

Worth noting for this clone: Its matching antigen is unknown.

CDR1 SGHTA and CDR2 FQGTGA come from the germline V gene. J gave up 8 bases and V 5 bases, and 10 bases lay outside the gene matches. The CDR3 contains 15 residues. Using immunoSEQ multiplex PCR, the repertoire was profiled, and TCRdb retains in-frame clones only, with some absent. This sample carries about 150,000 clones, just over 90% of them seen once, and the ten largest clones take around 2.9%. The sequences come from peripheral blood, collected on day 0 of AZD1222 vaccination. The clonotype was recovered from an adult in good health. This chain uses TRBV7-3 with TRBJ2-1, with 9 bases fitting TRBD2. CDR3: CASSHPGTSRDEQFF. In DNA form, the CDR3 reads TGTGCCAGCAGCCATCCCGGGACTAGCAGGGATGAGCAGTTCTTC.